The sequence of this TCR beta chain was determined in a study of cytomegalovirus exposure and HLA in healthy donors. Study-wide points: An apparent linkage of common viral pathogens to several of the most significant clusters emerged in a later analysis. In vitro assays verified that three CMV-associated chains recognized CMV antigens specifically. A few V segments could not be told apart, such as TRBV6-2 and TRBV6-3, and were left out.

With respect to this clone: Its antigen is as yet unknown.

This PCR relied on a set of 60 Vbeta primers and 13 Jbeta primers. TCRdb keeps only in-frame clones here, not all; method: immunoSEQ multiplex PCR. The data contain 55,000 to 80,000 clones, approximately 80% of them singletons. This CDR3 region has 15 residues. CDR1 is SGHAT, CDR2 FQNNGV, per germline. V lost 0 bases to trimming and J lost 2 bases, with 11 bases between them. The sequence derives from a woman aged 30 to 39 in good health and CMV-seronegative. The rearrangement uses TRBV11-2 and TRBJ2-7; weak D call: TRBD1 (7 bases). Sequencing was done on a sample of PBMCs. The CDR3 DNA follows: TGTGCCAGCAGCTTAGACAGGGGGGTCCCCTACGAGCAGTACTTC. This sequence encodes CASSLDRGVPYEQYF.